A selection of T cell receptor beta chains follows, all from one sample in a study of immune evolution from preneoplasia to lung adenocarcinoma. This table comes from immunoSEQ multiplex PCR, and its TCRdb copy is limited to in-frame clones, with some not included. Altogether under 6,000 clones are present, over 65% being singletons, with the ten largest covering about 8%. The specimen sequenced was FFPE adjacent normal lung tissue. The source is a person aged 60-80 years with lung adenocarcinoma. The CDR3 runs from the conserved cysteine through the conserved F or W. The order of the fields is J gene, V gene, CDR3 length, clone size, CDR3 protein. Some rows mark clone size as missing; the rest say once, few, many or name a class of expanded clone.

TRBJ2-7	TRBV7-2	15	NA	CASSFASGNSYEQYF
TRBJ1-2	TRBV15	15	NA	CATSRGDRDIYGYTF
TRBJ1-2	TRBV29-1	14	NA	CSVEYRPGSYGYTF
TRBJ1-1	TRBV4-2	18	NA	CASSQEKWTGGSGTEAFF
TRBJ2-3	TRBV9	17	large	CASSVEWPDSDADTQYF
TRBJ2-7	TRBV11-1	15	NA	CASSSTDGRSYEQYF
TRBJ1-1	TRBV29-1	12	NA	CSVGGQGREAFF
TRBJ1-5	TRBV20-1	11	few	CSARGGGPQHF
TRBJ2-7	TRBV10-1	13	NA	CASRRTGGYEQYF
TRBJ1-3	TRBV6-4	12	few	CAILRPGYTIYF
TRBJ2-3	TRBV7-3	12	NA	CASSVRGDTQYF
TRBJ2-7	TRBV7-8	17	NA	CASSLAGTSGSSYEQYF
TRBJ2-6	TRBV4-1	16	NA	CASSQAQAAGANVLTF
TRBJ2-7	TRBV30	12	NA	CAWSQAAYEQYF
TRBJ2-1	TRBV29-1	14	NA	CSMISGQTYNEQFF
TRBJ2-7	TRBV7-9	13	NA	CASSSLQDNEQYF
TRBJ2-6	TRBV27	19	NA	CASSLYNTGSTAGANVLTF
TRBJ2-1	TRBV7-9	12	NA	CASSPPENEQFF
TRBJ1-3	TRBV27	15	NA	CASSPSRASGNTIYF
TRBJ1-2	TRBV4-1	15	NA	CASSQDQGRYYGYTF
TRBJ1-1	TRBV6-1	13	NA	CASSDRENTEAFF
TRBJ2-3	TRBV4-1	16	NA	CASSQDWQGAGDTQYF
TRBJ2-5	TRBV2	11	NA	CASRGAETQYF
TRBJ1-5	TRBV7-9	14	NA	CASSLPGGDQPQHF
TRBJ1-2	TRBV15	15	NA	CATSRVDRDNYGYTF
TRBJ2-1	TRBV6-1	15	NA	CASTVAGGPYNEQFF
TRBJ2-5	TRBV15	16	once	CATSRNLGRSKETQYF
TRBJ2-7	TRBV7-8	14	NA	CASSLGTVSYEQYF
TRBJ1-1	TRBV29-1	13	NA	CSASGQGVSEAFF
TRBJ2-7	TRBV15	16	NA	CATSRDEGTHFYEQYF
TRBJ2-5	TRBV5-1	15	NA	CASSLLQGLSETQYF
TRBJ2-2	TRBV4-2	17	NA	CASSQDRSSGGAGELFF
TRBJ2-7	TRBV18	12	NA	CASSPDSYEQYF
TRBJ2-1	TRBV29-1	15	NA	CSVDSKTGRAREQFF
TRBJ1-3	TRBV30	15	few	CAWREGGLGGNTIYF
TRBJ2-1	TRBV9	13	NA	CASSVGRYNEQFF
TRBJ2-1	TRBV6-6	14	NA	CASSLAGEYNEQFF
TRBJ2-7	TRBV11-2	15	NA	CASSSRDRGERVQYF
TRBJ2-3	TRBV2	14	NA	CASSRSGVGDTQYF
TRBJ1-1	TRBV7-2	15	few	CASSLGAGVRAEAFF
TRBJ1-6	TRBV5-4	15	NA	CASSLRTPDNSPLHF
TRBJ1-6	TRBV5-8	14	NA	CASSLVSAPSPLHF
TRBJ1-1	TRBV28	13	NA	CASKRSQNTEAFF
TRBJ1-2	TRBV7-2	14	NA	CASSRGGGLYGYTF
TRBJ2-1	TRBV7-3	16	few	CASSPWTSGAYNEQFF
TRBJ2-7	TRBV9	16	NA	CASSVGWDMNLWEQYF
TRBJ1-2	TRBV19	15	NA	CASRSPGQSNYGYTF
TRBJ1-1	TRBV30	14	NA	CAWRIWTGDTEAFF
TRBJ1-2	TRBV9	18	NA	CASSVGAGTTKDLYGYTF
TRBJ1-2	TRBV6-1	14	few	CASSEYRDRRGYTF
TRBJ2-2	TRBV30	14	NA	CAWTGQGNTGELFF
TRBJ2-2	TRBV18	16	hyperexpanded	CASSPSGTTNTGELFF
TRBJ2-7	TRBV25-1	16	once	CASSEWGQEATYEQYF
TRBJ1-6	TRBV2	13	NA	CASSGQDNSPLHF
TRBJ1-5	TRBV19	15	NA	CASSISGIPNQPQHF
TRBJ2-6	TRBV27	18	NA	CASSFSGEDISGANVLTF
TRBJ2-7	TRBV7-8	14	NA	CASSTRTAAYEQYF